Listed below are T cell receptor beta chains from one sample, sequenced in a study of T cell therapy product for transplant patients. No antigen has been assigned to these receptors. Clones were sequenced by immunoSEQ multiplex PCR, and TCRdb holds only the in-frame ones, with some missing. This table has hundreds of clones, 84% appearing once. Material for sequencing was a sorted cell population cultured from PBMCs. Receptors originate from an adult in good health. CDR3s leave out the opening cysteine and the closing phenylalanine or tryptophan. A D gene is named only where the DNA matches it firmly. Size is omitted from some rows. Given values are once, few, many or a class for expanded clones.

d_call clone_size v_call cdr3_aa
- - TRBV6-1 ANSERPKAPT
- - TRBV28 ASSFPTGHTEAF
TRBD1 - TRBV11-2 ASSSPSADRERELF
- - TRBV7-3 ASGAGSQPQH
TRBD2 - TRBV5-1 ASSLLVAGTPGEQF
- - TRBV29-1 SGTGENTEAF
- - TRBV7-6 ASSLREDSNEQF
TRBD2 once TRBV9 ASSAHGTSVNTGELF
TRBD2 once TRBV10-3 AISVDGRAIGELF
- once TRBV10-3 AISDTGNTIY
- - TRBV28 ASSFRGAVEQY
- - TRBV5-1 ASSSATGANVLT
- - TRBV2 ASSERAATGYT